These 9 T cell receptor beta chains were all obtained from the same sample, sequenced in a study of T cell changes during pregnancy in multiple sclerosis. The method was immunoSEQ multiplex PCR; TCRdb's version includes in-frame clones alone and lacks a portion of them. In the table there are roughly 110,000 clones, about nine tenths of which are singletons. The starting material was peripheral blood, obtained in the third trimester of pregnancy. These receptors all stem from a female donor in good health, enrolled as a control in a pregnancy study.

V is TRBV2 and J is TRBJ1-6, with TRBD1 as a possible D gene (6 bases). Germline lookup yields CDR1 SNHLY and CDR2 FYNNEI. Trimming stripped 7 bases from V and 6 bases from J, with 16 bases between. The CDR3 runs 15 residues. CDR3 amino acids: CASTLGRGTNSPLHF. In DNA form, the CDR3 reads TGTGCCAGCACCCTAGGCAGGGGTACTAATTCACCCCTCCACTTT.

J is TRBJ2-1 and V is TRBV2; 10 positions agree with TRBD2. This CDR3 contains 18 residues. Unmatched junction bases numbered 9, after V lost 4 bases and J lost 0 bases. Germline CDR1 and CDR2: SNHLY and FYNNEI. Here the CDR3 DNA reads TGTGCCAGCAGTGCGAATAGCGGGGGGCCGAGCTCCTACAATGAGCAGTTCTTC. It specifies CASSANSGGPSSYNEQFF.

This rearrangement joins TRBV9 to TRBJ2-1, with a weak D call TRBD1 (5 bases). The germline V gene encodes CDR1 SGDLS and CDR2 YYNGEE. The CDR3 loop spans 17 amino acids. Trimming removed 0 bases from V and 0 bases from J, with 13 bases in between. CDR3 protein: CASSVARREHSYNEQFF. CDR3 DNA: TGTGCCAGCAGCGTAGCCCGCAGGGAACACTCCTACAATGAGCAGTTCTTC.

V gene TRBV7-6 combines with J gene TRBJ2-5; D is possibly TRBD2 (7 bases). V lost 1 base, J lost 2 bases, and 14 bases lay in between. The CDR3 is 16 amino acids. Germline assignment: CDR1 SGHVS and CDR2 FNYEAQ. The CDR3 loop reads CASSLGGGGFQETQYF. CDR3 coding DNA: TGTGCCAGCAGCTTAGGAGGGGGGGGTTTTCAAGAGACCCAGTACTTC.

This chain links TRBV5-6 with TRBJ1-5, with 9 bases matching TRBD1. The CDR3 loop spans 14 amino acids. Losses at the gene ends were 4 bases for V and 10 bases for J; bases not matched to a gene: 9. CDR1 and CDR2 from the germline V gene are SGHDT and YYEEEE. CDR3 amino acids: CASSVAQGASPQHF. The CDR3 DNA sequence: TGTGCCAGCAGCGTTGCACAGGGGGCATCTCCCCAGCATTTT.

The J gene is TRBJ2-7, the V gene TRBV27; unclear D gene. The ends were cut back, 5 bases at V and 7 bases at J, with 9 bases in the middle. The CDR3 length is 11 residues. Per the germline V gene, CDR1 is MNHEY and CDR2 is SMNVEV (reference sequence). CDR3 loop: CASSASEEQYF. The CDR3 nucleotides read TGTGCCAGCAGTGCTTCTGAGGAGCAGTACTTC.

The chain carries TRBV14 and TRBJ1-5, with unresolved D. The germline V gene encodes CDR1 SGHDN and CDR2 FVKESK. The CDR3 is 19 amino acids. Trimming cost V 0 bases and J 2 bases, with 20 bases left between them. Here the CDR3 DNA reads TGTGCCAGCAGCCAAGATCCTTGTCAAGGGAGGAAGGGCAATCAGCCCCAGCATTTT. As protein: CASSQDPCQGRKGNQPQHF.

This sequence joins TRBV11-3 and TRBJ2-3; TRBD2 might be the D (6 bases). Germline V gene sequence: CDR1 SGHNT, CDR2 YENEEA. The CDR3 runs 14 residues. Trimming left V 5 bases short and J 1 base short, with 10 bases between. DNA for the CDR3: TGTGCCAGCAGCCGCGGGGCGCGCACAGATACGCAGTATTTT. It yields the protein CASSRGARTDTQYF.

This chain connects TRBV5-4 to TRBJ1-1; a weak D match, TRBD1 (5 bases). V lost 0 bases and J 6 bases, leaving 12 bases between the germline ends. CDR1 and CDR2 (germline): SGHNT, YYREEE (reference sequence). This CDR3 is built from 14 residues. The CDR3 DNA is TGTGCCAGCAGCTTGGGGAGGGGTAACGCTGAAGCTTTCTTT. Its translation is CASSLGRGNAEAFF.